This T cell receptor (beta chain) came from a study of blood T cells in healthy people across ages. Study observations and caveats: Researchers deemed the diversity estimates from one million T cells underestimates. PBMCs were not sorted, which prevented a conclusive comparison of naive versus antigen-experienced cells.

Germline V gene sequence: CDR1 SGDLS, CDR2 YYNGEE. V was cut by 3 bases and J by 4 bases, with 16 bases left in between. This CDR3 has 15 residues. Primers used in a second PCR of about 7 to 12 cycles were a sample-barcoded 5' primer and a J-beta primer mix. One entry per CDR3 protein results from TCRdb running MiXCR on the 5' RACE reads. The table lists around 1,700,000 distinct CDR3 sequences, about 28% of them singletons. Worth noting for this clonotype: Its antigen is not identified.

The specimen was blood. The TCR sequence derives from a woman between 25 and 40 years old in good health. This chain joins TRBV9 and TRBJ2-5, with D possibly matching TRBD2 (5 bases). CDR3 bases: TGTGCCAGCAGCGATAGGAATGGGAGAGGAGAGACCCAGTACTTC. The encoded protein is CASSDRNGRGETQYF. Drawing the rest from reference TRBV9 and TRBJ2-5, the complete variable domain is DSGVTQTPKHLITATGQRVTLRCSPRSGDLSVYWYQQSLDQGLQFLIQYYNGEERAKGNILERFSAQQFPDLHSELNLSSLELGDSALYFCASSDRNGRGETQYFGPGTRLLVL.